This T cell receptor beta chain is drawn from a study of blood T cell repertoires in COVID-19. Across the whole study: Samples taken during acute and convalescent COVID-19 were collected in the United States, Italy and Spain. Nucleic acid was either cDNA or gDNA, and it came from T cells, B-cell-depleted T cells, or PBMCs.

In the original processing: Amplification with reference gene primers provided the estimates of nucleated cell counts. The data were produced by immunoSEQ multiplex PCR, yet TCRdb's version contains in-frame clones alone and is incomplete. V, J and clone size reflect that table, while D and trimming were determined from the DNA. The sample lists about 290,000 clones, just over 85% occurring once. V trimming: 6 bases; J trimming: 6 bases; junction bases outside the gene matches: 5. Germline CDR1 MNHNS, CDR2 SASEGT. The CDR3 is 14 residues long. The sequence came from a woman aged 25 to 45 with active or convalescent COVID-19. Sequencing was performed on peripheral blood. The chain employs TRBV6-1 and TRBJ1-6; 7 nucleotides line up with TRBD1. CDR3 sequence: CASRKRDSNSPLHF. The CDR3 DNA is TGTGCCAGCAGAAAACGGGACAGTAATTCACCCCTCCACTTT.